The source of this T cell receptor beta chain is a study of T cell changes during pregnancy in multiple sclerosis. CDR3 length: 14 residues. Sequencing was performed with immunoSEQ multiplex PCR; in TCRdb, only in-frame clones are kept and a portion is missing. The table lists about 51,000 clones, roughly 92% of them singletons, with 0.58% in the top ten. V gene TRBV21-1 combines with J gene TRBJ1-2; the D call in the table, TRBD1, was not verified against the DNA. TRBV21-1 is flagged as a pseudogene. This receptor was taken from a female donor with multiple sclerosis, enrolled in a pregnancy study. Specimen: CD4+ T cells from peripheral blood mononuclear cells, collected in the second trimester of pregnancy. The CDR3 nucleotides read TGTGCCAGCAGCAACAGACAGGGAAGGTGTGGCTACACCTTC. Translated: CASSNRQGRCGYTF.